The 2 T cell receptor beta chains reported below all come from one sample, sequenced in a study of OX40 agonist ivuxolimab in advanced cancers. Profiled with immunoSEQ multiplex PCR; TCRdb holds only in-frame clones, not every one. Altogether about 99,000 clones are present, around 95% being singletons, with the ten largest covering 2% to 2.5%. The source material was CD4+ or CD8+ T cells sorted from blood, sampled in a trial of the OX40 agonist ivuxolimab. These receptors were collected from an adult with an advanced solid tumor such as melanoma, head and neck, liver or kidney cancer.

The chain recombines TRBV5-4 with TRBJ2-3; 11 bases map to TRBD2. V lost 4 bases to trimming and J lost 2 bases; unmatched junction nucleotides: 3. CDR1 is SGHNT and CDR2 is YYREEE in the germline V gene (reference sequence). CDR3 length: 15 residues. CDR3 nucleotide sequence: TGTGCCAGCAGCACGACTAGCGGGGACACAGATACGCAGTATTTT. It yields the protein CASSTTSGDTDTQYF.

The gene calls are TRBV4-1 and TRBJ1-4; TRBD1 agrees at 7 bases. This CDR3 spans 15 amino acids. Germline lookup yields CDR1 MGHRA and CDR2 YSYEKL. J was trimmed by 4 bases and V by 4 bases; bases with no gene match: 6. Here the CDR3 DNA reads TGCGCCAGCAGCCCCGAAGGGACAGATAATGAAAAACTGTTTTTT. Amino acids: CASSPEGTDNEKLFF.